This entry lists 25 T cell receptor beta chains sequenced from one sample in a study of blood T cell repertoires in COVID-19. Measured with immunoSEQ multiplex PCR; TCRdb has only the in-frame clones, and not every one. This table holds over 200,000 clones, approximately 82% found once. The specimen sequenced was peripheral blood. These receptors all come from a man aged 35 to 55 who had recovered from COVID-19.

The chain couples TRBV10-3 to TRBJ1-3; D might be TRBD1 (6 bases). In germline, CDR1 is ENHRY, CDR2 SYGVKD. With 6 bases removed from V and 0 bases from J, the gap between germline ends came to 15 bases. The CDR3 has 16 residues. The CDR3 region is CAIRADSPGSGNTIYF. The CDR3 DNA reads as TGTGCCATCAGAGCGGACAGCCCCGGCTCTGGAAACACCATATATTTT.

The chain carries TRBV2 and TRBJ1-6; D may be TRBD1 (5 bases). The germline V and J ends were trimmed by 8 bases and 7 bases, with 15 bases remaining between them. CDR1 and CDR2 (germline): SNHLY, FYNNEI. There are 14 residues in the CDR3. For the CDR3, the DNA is TGTGCCAGCGGCAATGGGCAGGGAAATTCACCCCTCCACTTT. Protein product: CASGNGQGNSPLHF.

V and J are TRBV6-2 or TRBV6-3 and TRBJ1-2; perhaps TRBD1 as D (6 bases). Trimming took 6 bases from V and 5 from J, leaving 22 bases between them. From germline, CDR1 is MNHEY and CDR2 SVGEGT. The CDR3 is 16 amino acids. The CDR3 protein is CASSPRWTASGYGYTF. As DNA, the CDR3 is TGTGCCAGCAGCCCAAGGTGGACAGCCTCCGGGTATGGCTACACCTTC.

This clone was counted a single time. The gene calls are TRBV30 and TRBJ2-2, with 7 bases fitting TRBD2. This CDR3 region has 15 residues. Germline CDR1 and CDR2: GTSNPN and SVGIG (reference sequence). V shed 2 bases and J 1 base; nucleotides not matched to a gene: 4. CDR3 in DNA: TGTGCCTGGAGTACGGGACTAAGGAACACCGGGGAGCTGTTTTTT. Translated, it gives CAWSTGLRNTGELFF.

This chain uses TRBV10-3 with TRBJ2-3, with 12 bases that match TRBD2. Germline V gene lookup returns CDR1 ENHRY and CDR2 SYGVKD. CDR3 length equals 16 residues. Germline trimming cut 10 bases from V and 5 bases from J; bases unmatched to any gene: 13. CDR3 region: CATSTPSGRAEDTQYF. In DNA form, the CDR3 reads TGTGCCACCTCTACCCCTAGCGGGAGGGCAGAAGATACGCAGTATTTT.

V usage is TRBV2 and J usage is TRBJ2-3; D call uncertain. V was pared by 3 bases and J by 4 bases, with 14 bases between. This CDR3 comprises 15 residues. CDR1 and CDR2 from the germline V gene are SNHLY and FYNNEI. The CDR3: CASSDPAGVSDTQYF. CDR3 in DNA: TGTGCCAGCAGTGATCCAGCTGGAGTCTCAGATACGCAGTATTTT.

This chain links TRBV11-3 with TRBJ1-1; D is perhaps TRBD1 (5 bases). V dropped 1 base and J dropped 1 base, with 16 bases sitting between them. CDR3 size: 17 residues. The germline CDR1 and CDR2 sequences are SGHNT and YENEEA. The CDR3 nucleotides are TGTGCCAGCAGCTTAGGCGTGTACGGGGGAACGAACACTGAAGCTTTCTTT. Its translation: CASSLGVYGGTNTEAFF.

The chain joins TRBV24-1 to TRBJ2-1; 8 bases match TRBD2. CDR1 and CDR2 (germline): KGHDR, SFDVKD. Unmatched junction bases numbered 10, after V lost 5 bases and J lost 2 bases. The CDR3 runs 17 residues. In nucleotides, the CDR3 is TGTGCCACCAGTGCGGGGGGAACTAGCGGCGCCTACAATGAGCAGTTCTTC. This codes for CATSAGGTSGAYNEQFF.

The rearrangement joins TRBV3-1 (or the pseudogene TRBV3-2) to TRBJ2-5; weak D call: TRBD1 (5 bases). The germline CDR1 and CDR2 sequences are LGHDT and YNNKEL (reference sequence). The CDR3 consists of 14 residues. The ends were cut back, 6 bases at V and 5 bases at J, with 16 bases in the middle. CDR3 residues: CASREQGVSETQYF. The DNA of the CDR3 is TGTGCCAGCAGGGAACAAGGGGTCTCCGAGACCCAGTACTTC.

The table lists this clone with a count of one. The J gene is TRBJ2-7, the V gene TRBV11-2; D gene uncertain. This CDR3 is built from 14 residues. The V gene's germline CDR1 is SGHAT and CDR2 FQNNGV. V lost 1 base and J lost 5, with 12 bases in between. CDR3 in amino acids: CASSLVLFAHEQYF. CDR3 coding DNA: TGTGCCAGCAGCTTAGTGCTTTTTGCGCACGAGCAGTACTTC.

CDR3 in DNA: TGCAGCTTCGGGACTAAGGGATACGAGCAGTACTTC. Translation gives CSFGTKGYEQYF. The chain combines TRBV29-1 with TRBJ2-7; 7 bases match TRBD2. CDR3 length: 12 amino acids. Germline loops: CDR1 SQVTM, CDR2 ANQGSEA. V shed 8 bases and J 4 bases; nucleotides not matched to a gene: 8.

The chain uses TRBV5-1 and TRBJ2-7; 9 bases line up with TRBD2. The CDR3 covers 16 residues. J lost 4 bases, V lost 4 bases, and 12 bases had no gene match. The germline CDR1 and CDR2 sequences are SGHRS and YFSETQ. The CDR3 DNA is TGCGCCAGCAGCCCTCAAGCGGGAGGAATCCGTTACGAGCAGTACTTC. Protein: CASSPQAGGIRYEQYF.

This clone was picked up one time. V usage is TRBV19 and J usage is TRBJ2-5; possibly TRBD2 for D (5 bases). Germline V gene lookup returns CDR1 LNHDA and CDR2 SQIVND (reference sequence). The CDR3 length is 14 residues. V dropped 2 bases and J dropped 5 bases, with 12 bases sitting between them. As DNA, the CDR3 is TGTGCCAGTAGTATACACGCGGGTGGGGAGACCCAGTACTTC. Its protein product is CASSIHAGGETQYF.

CDR3 sequence: CASSLSGFRYTF. The CDR3 nucleotides read TGTGCCAGCAGTTTGTCAGGATTCCGCTACACCTTC. The chain employs TRBV27 and TRBJ1-2; no clear D. Trimming removed 3 bases from V and 9 bases from J, with 11 bases in between. Germline V gene lookup returns CDR1 MNHEY and CDR2 SMNVEV (reference sequence). The CDR3 is 12 amino acids.

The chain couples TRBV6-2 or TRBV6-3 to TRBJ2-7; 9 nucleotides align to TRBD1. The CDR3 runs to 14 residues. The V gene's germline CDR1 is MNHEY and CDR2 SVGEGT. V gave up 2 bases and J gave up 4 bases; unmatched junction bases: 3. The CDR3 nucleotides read TGTGCCAGCAGTTACGGGGGACAGGGTTACGAGCAGTACTTC. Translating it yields CASSYGGQGYEQYF.

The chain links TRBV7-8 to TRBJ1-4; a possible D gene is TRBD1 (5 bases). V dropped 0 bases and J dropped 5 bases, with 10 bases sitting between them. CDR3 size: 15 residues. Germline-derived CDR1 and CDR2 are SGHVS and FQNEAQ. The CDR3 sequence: CASSLAGGYNEKLFF. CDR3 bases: TGTGCCAGCAGCTTAGCGGGGGGGTACAATGAAAAACTGTTTTTT.

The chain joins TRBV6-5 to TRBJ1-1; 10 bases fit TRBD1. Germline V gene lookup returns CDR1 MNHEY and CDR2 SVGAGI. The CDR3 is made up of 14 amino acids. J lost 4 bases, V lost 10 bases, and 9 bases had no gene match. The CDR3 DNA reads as TGTGCCACCAAAAAGGGACAGGGGACCACTGAAGCTTTCTTT. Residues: CATKKGQGTTEAFF.

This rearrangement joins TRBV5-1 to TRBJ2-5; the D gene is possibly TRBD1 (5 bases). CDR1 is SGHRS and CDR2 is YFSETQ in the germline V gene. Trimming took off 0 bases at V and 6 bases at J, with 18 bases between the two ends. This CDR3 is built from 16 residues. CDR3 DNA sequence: TGCGCCAGCAGCTTGGCCACAGGTGGGGTAGAGAAGACCCAGTACTTC. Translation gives CASSLATGGVEKTQYF.

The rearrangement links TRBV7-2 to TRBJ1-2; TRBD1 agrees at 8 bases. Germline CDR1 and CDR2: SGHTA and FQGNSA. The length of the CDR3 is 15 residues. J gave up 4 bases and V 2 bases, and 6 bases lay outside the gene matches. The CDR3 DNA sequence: TGTGCCAGCAGCTTATTGTACAGGGGGACCTATGGCTACACCTTC. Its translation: CASSLLYRGTYGYTF.

This chain's CDR3 is CAWSVQGGGQPQHF. The CDR3, as DNA: TGTGCCTGGAGTGTACAAGGGGGCGGGCAGCCCCAGCATTTT. The V gene is TRBV30, the J gene TRBJ1-5, with 7 bases identical to TRBD1. There are 14 residues in the CDR3. The germline gives CDR1 GTSNPN, CDR2 SVGIG (reference sequence). Trimming took 0 bases from V and 7 from J; bases not matched to a gene: 6. Combining the CDR3 with reference TRBV30 and TRBJ1-5 gives the whole variable domain SQTIHQWPATLVQPVGSPLSLECTVEGTSNPNLYWYRQAAGRGLQLLFYSVGIGQISSEVPQNLSASRPQDRQFILSSKKLLLSDSGFYLCAWSVQGGGQPQHFGDGTRLSIL.

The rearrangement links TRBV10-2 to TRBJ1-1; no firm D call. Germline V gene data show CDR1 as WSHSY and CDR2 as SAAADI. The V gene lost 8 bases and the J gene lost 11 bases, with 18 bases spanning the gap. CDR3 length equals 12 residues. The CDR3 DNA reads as TGCGCCAGCTCGGAGGAAGAGCGCGGGGCTTTCTTT. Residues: CASSEEERGAFF.

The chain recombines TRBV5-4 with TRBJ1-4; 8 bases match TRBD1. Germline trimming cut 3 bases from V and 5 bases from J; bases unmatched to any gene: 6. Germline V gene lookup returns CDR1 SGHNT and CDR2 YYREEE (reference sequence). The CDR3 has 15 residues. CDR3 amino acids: CASSSGQGRNEKLFF. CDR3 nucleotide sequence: TGTGCCAGCAGCTCTGGACAGGGCCGGAATGAAAAACTGTTTTTT.

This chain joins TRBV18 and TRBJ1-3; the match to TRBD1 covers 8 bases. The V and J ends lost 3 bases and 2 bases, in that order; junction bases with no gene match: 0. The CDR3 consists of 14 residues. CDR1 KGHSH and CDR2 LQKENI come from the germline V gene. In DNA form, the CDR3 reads TGTGCCAGCTCACCGGACAGGGCTGGAAACACCATATATTTT. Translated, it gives CASSPDRAGNTIYF.

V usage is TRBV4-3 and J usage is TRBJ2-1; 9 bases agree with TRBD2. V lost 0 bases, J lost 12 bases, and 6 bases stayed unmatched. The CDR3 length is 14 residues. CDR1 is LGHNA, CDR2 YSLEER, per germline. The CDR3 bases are TGCGCCAGCAGCCAAGAGAGAATAGCGGGAGTGCAGTTCTTC. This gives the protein CASSQERIAGVQFF.

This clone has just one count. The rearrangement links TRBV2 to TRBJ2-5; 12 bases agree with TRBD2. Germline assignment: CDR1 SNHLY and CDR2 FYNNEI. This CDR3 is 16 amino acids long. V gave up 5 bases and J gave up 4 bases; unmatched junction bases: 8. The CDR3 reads CASSTRTSGARETQYF. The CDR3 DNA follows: TGTGCCAGCAGTACCCGGACTAGCGGGGCGAGAGAGACCCAGTACTTC.